This TCR beta chain was recorded in a study of blood T cell repertoires in COVID-19 (dated by TCRdb to 2020 to 2021). About the investigation overall: Samples covering the acute and convalescent phases of COVID-19 were provided by collaborators in the United States, Italy and Spain. The repertoires were released in a freely available public database meant as a resource for research on the immune response to SARS-CoV-2. Where available, HLA class I and class II types were obtained from metadata supplied by the sample provider rather than from assay-based typing. Samples were obtained from the ongoing ImmuneRACE study (first 160 participants) and from about 1,300 subjects provided by 6 global collaborators. Subjects who had been exposed to COVID-19, were actively infected with it, or had recovered from it provided the deeply sampled blood TCRbeta repertoires that made up the dataset. The prospective study material was composed of cDNA or gDNA derived from T cells, B-cell-depleted T cells, or PBMCs. A de-identified subject ID, COVID-19 status, age in years and sex were almost always included in the sample metadata. General findings and caveats noted by the study authors: The amount of clinical and demographic metadata varied by source and participant and was provided uncurated.

Trimming removed 4 bases from V and 2 bases from J; the gene matches leave 11 bases unexplained. From its cysteine to its phenylalanine, the CDR3 spans 19 amino acids. The retained sequence is limited to the CDR3, 57 bases, with the frame set at the first base. The germline V gene supplies CDR1 KGHDR and CDR2 SFDVKD. TCRbeta CDR3 regions were amplified from genomic DNA by means of the immunoSEQ Assay, a bias-controlled multiplex PCR. In the authors' own workflow: Within the assay, amplification of reference gene primers was used to estimate how many nucleated cells each sample contained. To quantify the absolute abundance of each unique TCRbeta CDR3 rearrangement, sequence reads were collapsed and filtered. For each sample, productive Simpson clonality was calculated by taking the square root of Simpson's diversity index across productive rearrangements. The clones in this table, taken by TCRdb from immuneACCESS, are in-frame only. Not every clone is retained; where verified, under half of the shortfall comes from an unresolved V gene, and the cause of the rest is unknown. V and J calls and clone size are those listed in that table; D and trimming were worked out from the DNA. A total of roughly 180,000 clones appear in this sample, around 85% of them only once. Around 7.5% of the sample is in the top ten clones.

Collaborating institutions collected whole blood in K2EDTA tubes following their own protocols. For TCRbeta analysis, collaborators shipped samples in one of three forms: frozen whole blood, isolated PBMCs, or DNA extracted from either of those sample types. Turning to this clone: The antigen it recognizes is unknown. No base-level quality is on record; no much larger clone is a single base apart.

What was sequenced was peripheral blood. The sequence was collected from a woman in her sixties with acute or convalescent COVID-19. The chain employs TRBV24-1 and TRBJ2-1, with 12 bases matching TRBD2. The CDR3 protein: CATSDSSGRALVPYNEQFF. The DNA sequence is given as TGTGCCACCAGTGACTCTAGCGGGAGGGCCCTTGTGCCCTACAATGAGCAGTTCTTC.